Listed below are T cell receptor beta chains from one sample, sequenced in a study of vaccination and CD4 T cells after COVID-19. Their specific antigens are unknown. A single record per CDR3 protein comes from TCRdb applying MiXCR to the PCR reads. Of around 19,000 distinct CDR3 sequences in the sample, over 45% were seen once. Sequenced: CD4+ T cells from blood, cultured in vitro. All receptors derive from a human donor who had recovered from COVID-19. Both conserved end residues are part of each CDR3. Fields, in order: J gene, D gene, clone size, V gene, CDR3 protein. D genes are given only for firm matches. Not every row has a clone size; where given, it reads once, few, many or a size class.

TRBJ2-2	NA	NA	TRBV7-2	CASSFSTGELFF
TRBJ2-5	TRBD2	NA	TRBV20-1	CSASQVASSGGAGTQYF
TRBJ1-2	NA	NA	TRBV28	CASSPPGGFYGYTF
TRBJ2-7	TRBD1	NA	TRBV20-1	CSAHRTGLGEQYF
TRBJ2-7	TRBD1	few	TRBV7-2	CASSVRQGKGNEQYF
TRBJ1-2	NA	NA	TRBV4-1	CASSQDTAARQLNNYGYTF
TRBJ2-1	TRBD2	few	TRBV12-3/TRBV12-4	CASTLAGPNNEQFF
TRBJ2-1	TRBD2	few	TRBV20-1	CSASGTSGNEQFF
TRBJ1-2	TRBD1	few	TRBV25-1	CASSEGDSYSYGYTF
TRBJ2-7	TRBD1	NA	TRBV6-1	CASSRQGGSEQYF
TRBJ2-3	NA	NA	TRBV6-2/TRBV6-3	CASSRTSTDTQYF
TRBJ2-3	NA	NA	TRBV7-2	CASSPRQYTDTQYF
TRBJ1-1	TRBD1	NA	TRBV28	CASSPGQGPNTEAFF
TRBJ2-7	NA	NA	TRBV11-2	CASSETLSYEQYF